These 27 T cell receptor beta chains share one sample of origin, sequenced in a study of memory CD4+ T cells and cytomegalovirus serostatus. Here immunoSEQ multiplex PCR was the method, and the copy in TCRdb shows in-frame clones only, minus some. The sample includes about 100,000 clones, 75% to 85% of them seen just once. The sort gate was single viable CD3+CD4+CD8-CD45RO+ cells for memory CD4+ T cells. The sample comprised memory CD4+ T cells from blood. The receptors shown here come from an adult in good health and CMV-seropositive.

This clone was detected only a few times. The rearrangement joins TRBV6-1 to TRBJ2-7; 12 nucleotides align to TRBD1. V gave up 6 bases and J gave up 6 bases; unmatched junction bases: 3. Germline V CDR1 and CDR2: MNHNS, SASEGT. CDR3 size: 13 residues. CDR3 nucleotide sequence: TGTGCCAGCAGAGGGACAGGGGGCCGCGAGCAGTACTTC. It codes for CASRGTGGREQYF.

This rearrangement joins TRBV2 to TRBJ2-7; D is ambiguous. Trimming took off 8 bases at V and 4 bases at J, with 6 bases between the two ends. Looked up from germline, CDR1 is SNHLY and CDR2 is FYNNEI. The CDR3 is 10 amino acids. DNA of the CDR3: TGTGCCAGCGGGAAATACGAGCAGTACTTC. Protein product: CASGKYEQYF.

The rearrangement joins TRBV30 to TRBJ1-2, with 8 bases identical to TRBD1. The germline gives CDR1 GTSNPN, CDR2 SVGIG (reference sequence). The CDR3 extends over 15 amino acids. J was trimmed by 4 bases and V by 0 bases; bases with no gene match: 7. CDR3 nucleotide sequence: TGTGCCTGGAGTGTACAGGGGGAAGGGAGCTATGGCTACACCTTC. Translating gives CAWSVQGEGSYGYTF. The full variable domain, its missing parts supplied by reference TRBV30 and TRBJ1-2, is SQTIHQWPATLVQPVGSPLSLECTVEGTSNPNLYWYRQAAGRGLQLLFYSVGIGQISSEVPQNLSASRPQDRQFILSSKKLLLSDSGFYLCAWSVQGEGSYGYTFGSGTRLTVV.

This sequence joins TRBV18 and TRBJ2-1; 10 bases are a match to TRBD1. The ends lost 4 bases at V and 2 bases at J; junction bases unmatched: 2. The CDR3 spans 15 residues. Germline assignment: CDR1 KGHSH and CDR2 LQKENI. CDR3 in amino acids: CASSLGTGAYNEQFF. The CDR3 bases are TGTGCCAGCTCACTCGGGACAGGGGCCTACAATGAGCAGTTCTTC.

This sequence joins TRBV6-1 and TRBJ1-2; 7 nucleotides align to TRBD1. V trimming: 6 bases; J trimming: 0 bases; junction bases outside the gene matches: 4. Germline lookup yields CDR1 MNHNS and CDR2 SASEGT. This CDR3 comprises 14 residues. The CDR3 DNA sequence: TGTGCCAGCAGCAGACAGGGATCTAACTATGGCTACACCTTC. It yields the protein CASSRQGSNYGYTF.

The V gene is TRBV4-2, the J gene TRBJ2-1; no clear D. This CDR3 is 15 amino acids long. The V end was cut by 1 base, the J end by 5 bases, with 12 bases between. CDR1 is LGHNA, CDR2 YNFKEQ, per germline. The CDR3: CASSQGGATNNEQFF. CDR3 DNA: TGTGCCAGCAGCCAAGGTGGTGCAACCAACAATGAGCAGTTCTTC.

This clone was detected once. The gene calls are TRBV7-2 and TRBJ1-2, with a tentative D call TRBD1 (5 bases). Looked up from germline, CDR1 is SGHTA and CDR2 is FQGNSA. Trimming removed 2 bases at V and 8 bases at J, with 24 bases between. The CDR3 has 17 residues. The CDR3 sequence is CASSLITLSLSGSGYTF. CDR3 nucleotide sequence: TGTGCCAGCAGCTTAATTACCCTATCACTTTCAGGGAGCGGCTACACCTTC. The full variable domain, its missing parts supplied by reference TRBV7-2 and TRBJ1-2, is GAGVSQSPSNKVTEKGKDVELRCDPISGHTALYWYRQSLGQGLEFLIYFQGNSAPDKSGLPSDRFSAERTGGSVSTLTIQRTQQEDSAVYLCASSLITLSLSGSGYTFGSGTRLTVV.

The table lists this clone with a count of one. The chain joins TRBV5-6 to TRBJ2-7; D might be TRBD1 or TRBD2, each matching 5 bases. Trimming removed 5 bases at V and 6 bases at J, with 15 bases between. CDR1 and CDR2 from the germline V gene are SGHDT and YYEEEE. The CDR3 runs 13 residues. CDR3 DNA sequence: TGTGCCAGCAGAGGGACCCGATCTAGCGAGCAGTACTTC. It codes for CASRGTRSSEQYF.

This chain links TRBV19 with TRBJ1-5; 8 bases are shared with TRBD1. The CDR3 has 15 amino acids. V lost 5 bases, J lost 0 bases, and 3 bases stayed unmatched. Germline V lookup: CDR1 LNHDA, CDR2 SQIVND (reference sequence). In nucleotides, the CDR3 is TGTGCCAGTAGTTATGGGACAGGTAGCAATCAGCCCCAGCATTTT. This codes for CASSYGTGSNQPQHF.

The rearrangement uses TRBV28 and TRBJ1-5; TRBD1 might be the D (6 bases). The CDR3 sequence is 16 residues long. Germline lookup yields CDR1 MDHEN and CDR2 SYDVKM. Trimming pared 1 base from V and 0 bases from J, leaving 10 bases between. CDR3 DNA: TGTGCCAGCAGTTTATCGGGACAAAGTAGCAATCAGCCCCAGCATTTT. As protein: CASSLSGQSSNQPQHF. Using reference TRBV28 and TRBJ1-5 for the parts outside the CDR3, the full variable domain is DVKVTQSSRYLVKRTGEKVFLECVQDMDHENMFWYRQDPGLGLRLIYFSYDVKMKEKGDIPEGYSVSREKKERFSLILESASTNQTSMYLCASSLSGQSSNQPQHFGDGTRLSIL.

This clone has more than one count but fewer than ten. The chain uses TRBV14 and TRBJ1-5, with D uncertain. This CDR3 has 13 residues. Germline lookup yields CDR1 SGHDN and CDR2 FVKESK. V shed 6 bases and J shed 7 bases, with 13 bases lying between them. CDR3 sequence reads: CASSMSGVQPQHF. CDR3 in DNA: TGTGCCAGCAGTATGTCAGGCGTCCAGCCCCAGCATTTT.

For this clone: This sample also contains other DNA sequences that code for the same CDR3. The CDR3 loop reads CASSLFGGGNEKLFF. CDR3 DNA sequence: TGTGCCAGCAGTTTATTTGGGGGGGGGAATGAAAAACTGTTTTTT. The chain combines TRBV28 with TRBJ1-4; D possibly corresponds to TRBD1 (5 bases). V was clipped by 1 base and J by 5 bases, with 11 bases between them. The CDR3 covers 15 residues. Germline CDR1 and CDR2: MDHEN and SYDVKM.

V usage is TRBV5-4 and J usage is TRBJ2-4; D gene ambiguous. The CDR3 consists of 16 residues. Germline V gene data show CDR1 as SGHNT and CDR2 as YYREEE (reference sequence). The V end lost 3 bases, the J end lost 8 bases, and 21 bases lay between the germline ends. The CDR3 sequence: CASSSTTGLTGDIQYF. The CDR3 DNA follows: TGTGCCAGCAGCTCAACCACGGGTCTTACTGGGGACATTCAGTACTTC.

This clone was seen once. The V gene is TRBV9, the J gene TRBJ2-3; no definite D call. Germline V gene data show CDR1 as SGDLS and CDR2 as YYNGEE. Trimming stripped 6 bases from V and 2 bases from J, with 7 bases between. The CDR3 has 12 residues. CDR3 region: CASKPNTDTQYF. The CDR3 DNA reads TGTGCCAGCAAGCCCAACACAGATACGCAGTATTTT.

The chain uses TRBV6-6 and TRBJ2-2; tentatively, D is TRBD1 (5 bases). Germline CDR1 MNHNY, CDR2 SVGAGI (reference sequence). Trimming left V 7 bases short and J 1 base short, with 16 bases between. The CDR3 spans 16 residues. The CDR3 protein is CASIPQVSQNTGELFF. CDR3 in DNA: TGTGCCAGCATTCCACAGGTCAGCCAGAACACCGGGGAGCTGTTTTTT.

This rearrangement joins TRBV5-1 to TRBJ1-3, with unresolved D. The CDR3 totals 17 residues. Deletions cut 0 bases from V and 0 bases from J, with 13 bases between. CDR1 is SGHRS, CDR2 YFSETQ, per germline. The CDR3 protein is CASSLGGRAFSGNTIYF. The CDR3 nucleotides read TGCGCCAGCAGCTTGGGAGGGAGGGCCTTCTCTGGAAACACCATATATTTT.

This clone has only one observation. The chain links TRBV6-1 to TRBJ1-2; D gene ambiguous. The length of the CDR3 is 15 residues. Germline V lookup: CDR1 MNHNS, CDR2 SASEGT. Trimming pared 1 base from V and 0 bases from J, leaving 9 bases between. CDR3 loop: CASSEGSRANYGYTF. CDR3 DNA: TGTGCCAGCAGTGAAGGTTCTAGGGCTAACTATGGCTACACCTTC.

This rearrangement joins TRBV2 to TRBJ2-7; 9 bases match TRBD2. V shed 5 bases and J 2 bases; nucleotides not matched to a gene: 7. The CDR3 totals 15 residues. In germline, CDR1 is SNHLY, CDR2 FYNNEI. CDR3 sequence (DNA): TGTGCCAGCAGTCCCGAACTAGCGGGCCCCTACGAGCAGTACTTC. The encoded protein is CASSPELAGPYEQYF.

This sequence joins TRBV5-4 and TRBJ1-3; D is unresolved. Germline assignment: CDR1 SGHNT and CDR2 YYREEE (reference sequence). This CDR3 spans 12 amino acids. Trimming removed 4 bases at V and 4 bases at J, with 6 bases between. As DNA, the CDR3 is TGTGCCAGCAGCGCGACAGGAAACACCATATATTTT. Residues: CASSATGNTIYF.

This chain links TRBV19 with TRBJ1-5, with D tentatively TRBD1 (6 bases). Trimming shortened V by 8 bases and J by 1 base, and 9 bases separated the two germline ends. CDR1 is LNHDA, CDR2 SQIVND, per germline (reference sequence). CDR3 length: 13 amino acids. CDR3 residues: CASQDRSNQPQHF. CDR3 coding DNA: TGTGCCAGTCAGGACAGAAGCAATCAGCCCCAGCATTTT.

The rearrangement joins TRBV2 to TRBJ2-6; D possibly uses TRBD1 or TRBD2 (5 bases each). CDR3 length equals 14 residues. Trimming took 7 bases from V and 4 from J, leaving 11 bases between them. CDR1 is SNHLY and CDR2 is FYNNEI in the germline V gene. The CDR3 sequence is CASKGSGGANVLTF. The CDR3 bases are TGTGCCAGCAAGGGGTCGGGGGGGGCCAACGTCCTGACTTTC.

The sample holds one count of this clone. V gene TRBV21-1 combines with J gene TRBJ2-3; the listed D gene, TRBD1, was not tested against the DNA. TRBV21-1 represents a pseudogene. The CDR3 covers 19 residues. The CDR3 DNA sequence: TGTGCCAGCAGCAAAGTCACCTCTAACCAGGGGCCCGGGCGAGATACGCAGTATTTT. This encodes CASSKVTSNQGPGRDTQYF.

The genes are TRBV7-2 and TRBJ2-1; D gene uncertain. V lost 4 bases to trimming and J lost 3 bases, with 1 base between them. Germline V gene lookup returns CDR1 SGHTA and CDR2 FQGNSA. This CDR3 has 11 amino acids. CDR3: CASSYYNEQFF. DNA of the CDR3: TGTGCCAGCAGCTACTACAATGAGCAGTTCTTC.

This chain links TRBV9 with TRBJ2-1; D uncertain. This CDR3 spans 12 amino acids. The V and J ends lost 4 bases and 10 bases respectively, with 12 bases between them. CDR1 and CDR2 (germline): SGDLS, YYNGEE. The CDR3 sequence: CASSLRVGEQFF. For the CDR3, the DNA is TGTGCCAGCAGCTTAAGGGTCGGGGAGCAGTTCTTC. Based on the CDR3 plus reference TRBV9 and TRBJ2-1, the full variable domain is DSGVTQTPKHLITATGQRVTLRCSPRSGDLSVYWYQQSLDQGLQFLIQYYNGEERAKGNILERFSAQQFPDLHSELNLSSLELGDSALYFCASSLRVGEQFFGPGTRLTVL.

V usage is TRBV18 and J usage is TRBJ2-2; D tentatively fits TRBD1 or TRBD2 (5 bases each). This CDR3 comprises 15 residues. Germline values: CDR1 KGHSH, CDR2 LQKENI. V was clipped by 2 bases and J by 6 bases, with 13 bases between them. The CDR3 spells CASSPGTGPAGELFF. In nucleotides, the CDR3 is TGTGCCAGCTCACCAGGGACCGGGCCCGCCGGGGAGCTGTTTTTT.

The rearrangement joins TRBV13 to TRBJ2-5, with TRBD2 matching 15 bases. Germline-derived CDR1 and CDR2 are PRHDT and FYEKMQ (reference sequence). The ends lost 5 bases at V and 5 bases at J; junction bases unmatched: 12. The CDR3 extends over 18 amino acids. Here the CDR3 DNA reads TGTGCCAGCAGCCACCAAAGGACTAGCGGGAGGGCCGGGGAGACCCAGTACTTC. Translated: CASSHQRTSGRAGETQYF.

The chain joins TRBV18 to TRBJ1-2; the match to TRBD1 covers 8 bases. This CDR3 comprises 15 residues. Looked up from germline, CDR1 is KGHSH and CDR2 is LQKENI. The trim removed 3 bases at V and 5 bases at J, leaving 8 bases unmatched. The CDR3, as DNA: TGTGCCAGCTCACCCCTCGGGACAGGCGAATATGGCTACACCTTC. The encoded protein is CASSPLGTGEYGYTF.